The sequence of this T cell receptor beta chain was determined in a study of blood T cell repertoires in COVID-19. Across the study: The samples span acute and convalescent COVID-19 from the United States, Italy and Spain. PBMCs, B-cell-depleted T cells, or T cells were the source of the cDNA or gDNA that made up the material.

This clone was found once. Germline CDR1 reads PRHDT; CDR2 reads FYEKMQ (reference sequence). CDR3 length: 14 residues. Trimming shortened V by 1 base and J by 3 bases, and 10 bases separated the two germline ends. In the original analysis: Estimates of nucleated cell counts were drawn from the amplification of reference gene primers. The protocol was immunoSEQ multiplex PCR, while the TCRdb copy is restricted to in-frame clones and leaves out a portion. Clone size and V and J calls were adopted from that table, with D and trimming inferred from the DNA. The sample consists of about 280,000 clones, about 85% of them appearing once.

The chain links TRBV13 to TRBJ2-7; the D gene is possibly TRBD1 (6 bases). This clonotype originated in a human donor in a cohort sampled during active COVID-19. Sequencing input: peripheral blood. This CDR3 reads CASSLEGENYEQYF. The CDR3 nucleotides are TGTGCCAGCAGCTTAGAGGGGGAGAACTACGAGCAGTACTTC.